This T cell receptor (beta chain) comes out of a study of cytomegalovirus exposure and HLA in healthy donors. Of note for this clone: The antigen is undetermined.

Primers included in the PCR were 60 Vbeta and 13 Jbeta primers. Measured with immunoSEQ multiplex PCR; TCRdb has only the in-frame clones, and not every one. The sample shows approximately 110,000 clones, about two thirds of them seen only once. The CDR3 spans 14 residues. Germline-derived CDR1 and CDR2 are MNHEY and SVGAGI. After removal of 6 bases from V and 6 bases from J, the junction contained 7 bases not matched to a gene. Findings and limits, study-wide: Presence/absence analyses rested on an assumption that sequencing depth was roughly uniform across donors. Common viral pathogens seemed, in a later analysis, to connect with several of the most significant clusters.

Input material: PBMCs. This chain connects TRBV6-5 to TRBJ1-3; the match to TRBD1 covers 8 bases. This sequence originates from a man in his fifties or sixties in good health and CMV-seropositive. DNA of the CDR3: TGTGCCAGCAGAGAGGACAGGGAAATAAACACCATATATTTT. This codes for CASREDREINTIYF.